The sample holds a few counts of the clone carrying this TCR beta chain. Its antigen is currently unknown. Measured with immunoSEQ multiplex PCR; TCRdb has only the in-frame clones, and not every one. The sample carries tens of thousands of clones, around 75% recorded once. Germline V gives CDR1 SNHLY, CDR2 FYNNEI. This CDR3 region has 13 residues. Trimming took off 6 bases at V and 7 bases at J, with 14 bases between the two ends. The sample comes from a study of T cell responses to AZD1222 COVID-19 vaccine. Findings and caveats of the study: Nearly half of spike-specific TCRs reportedly go after variant regions that carry no mutations. Donors were mostly white British, more females; clonal diversity possibly underestimated. Dominant at 160-218 and 743-854, vaccine-associated CD4 TCRs also spanned spike. Baseline antibody screening turned up just a handful of seropositive AZD1222 recipients.

The material was peripheral blood, obtained on day 0 of AZD1222 vaccination. This sequence originates from an adult in good health. This chain joins TRBV2 and TRBJ2-3; the D gene is possibly TRBD2 (6 bases). Here the CDR3 reads CASRGPRDYTQYF. DNA of the CDR3: TGTGCCAGCAGGGGGCCTCGGGACTATACGCAGTATTTT. Full variable domain (outside the CDR3, taken from reference TRBV2 and TRBJ2-3): EPEVTQTPSHQVTQMGQEVILRCVPISNHLYFYWYRQILGQKVEFLVSFYNNEISEKSEIFDDQFSVERPDGSNFTLKIRSTKLEDSAMYFCASRGPRDYTQYFGPGTRLTVL.